What follows are 14 T cell receptor beta chains derived from one specimen sequenced in a study of read filtering for tumor transcriptome and immune sequencing. Molecular barcoded adaptors covering alpha/delta and beta/gamma chains were used on approximately 400 ng RNA. TCRdb ran MiXCR on the reads and lists one entry per CDR3 protein. Among more than 45,000 distinct CDR3 sequences listed, 9% to 15% were seen once. Sequenced sample: a population of CD138-negative cells sorted from bone marrow. The source of these receptors is a donor at least 40 years old with multiple myeloma.

This clonotype was recorded at least ten times. The V gene is TRBV12-3 or TRBV12-4, the J gene TRBJ1-1; D may be TRBD1 (6 bases). With 4 bases removed from V and 3 bases from J, the gap between germline ends came to 12 bases. The CDR3 length is 14 residues. The DNA of the CDR3 is TGTGCCAGCAGTTCACAGGGTTTCGACACTGAAGCTTTCTTT. This translates into CASSSQGFDTEAFF.

As regards this clonotype: A clone one base away is much larger, so this may be a read error. The rearrangement uses TRBV30 and TRBJ2-1; 8 bases align to TRBD2. This CDR3 comprises 15 residues. Germline V gene data show CDR1 as GTSNPN and CDR2 as SVGIG (reference sequence). CDR3 DNA: TGTGCCTGGAGTGTACTGAGCGGGGGCTACAATGGGCAGTTCTTC. Its translation is CAWSVLSGGYNGQFF.

The sample holds many counts of this clonotype. The V and J genes are TRBV24-1 and TRBJ2-3; TRBD2 matches at 7 bases. CDR1 and CDR2 from the germline V gene are KGHDR and SFDVKD. This CDR3 contains 15 residues. Trimming cost V 10 bases and J 1 base; bases outside gene matches: 10. CDR3: CATSPSAGRTDTQYF. The DNA for the CDR3 is TGTGCCACGAGTCCCTCAGCGGGGCGCACAGATACGCAGTATTTT.

This clonotype was picked up one time. This may be a read error, as it is one base from a much larger clone. The chain recombines TRBV5-1 with TRBJ1-3, with D hard to call. This CDR3 is built from 13 residues. Germline-derived CDR1 and CDR2 are SGHRS and YFSETQ. DNA of the CDR3: TGCGCCAGCAGCTCGTCGATCGGAAACGCCATATATTTT. The encoded protein is CASSSSIGNAIYF.

The count of this clonotype is one. Here the CDR3 omits its conserved ending phenylalanine or tryptophan, so a read error is the likely source. The rearrangement joins TRBV7-7 to TRBJ2-1, with D possibly TRBD2 on 6 matching bases. Germline V gene lookup returns CDR1 SSHAT and CDR2 FNYEAQ (reference sequence). This CDR3 is 18 amino acids long. Between the trimmed V and J ends, which lost 6 bases and 0 bases, there was a span of 21 bases. The CDR3 region is CASSEDSGRLGSYNEQFL. DNA for the CDR3: TGTGCCAGCAGTGAAGATTCTGGGAGGTTGGGCTCCTACAATGAGCAGTTCCTC.

This clonotype was seen many times. CDR3 DNA sequence: TGTGCCAGCGCGAGGTACTCCTATAATTCACCCCTCCACTTT. Translated, it gives CASARYSYNSPLHF. The chain has TRBV7-3 and TRBJ1-6; D call uncertain. V gave up 8 bases and J gave up 0 bases, with 8 bases separating them. Germline CDR1 and CDR2: SGHTA and FQGTGA. The CDR3 has 14 residues.

There are many counts of this clonotype. This chain joins TRBV6-2 or TRBV6-3 and TRBJ1-2, with 7 bases that match TRBD1. Germline V CDR1 and CDR2: MNHEY, SVGEGT. The CDR3 contains 15 residues. V lost 0 bases to trimming and J lost 4 bases; unmatched junction nucleotides: 5. The CDR3 coding sequence is TGTGCCAGCAGTTACTCGACAGGGTCGGCCTATGGCTACACCTTC. This sequence encodes CASSYSTGSAYGYTF.

This clonotype showed up many times. J is TRBJ2-5 and V is TRBV10-1; D might be TRBD1 or TRBD2, each matching 5 bases. The germline V and J ends were trimmed by 2 bases and 4 bases, with 8 bases remaining between them. CDR3 length: 13 amino acids. CDR1 is WNHNN and CDR2 is SYGVQD in the germline V gene (reference sequence). This CDR3 reads CASSEGGRETQYF. The CDR3 coding sequence is TGCGCCAGCAGTGAGGGGGGACGAGAGACCCAGTACTTC.

The table lists this clonotype with a few counts. V gene TRBV19 combines with J gene TRBJ1-5; TRBD1 agrees at 8 bases. Germline V lookup: CDR1 LNHDA, CDR2 SQIVND (reference sequence). This CDR3 comprises 13 residues. V was clipped by 5 bases and J by 7 bases; unmatched bases: 4. As DNA, the CDR3 is TGTGCCAGTAGTGGCGGACAGGGACAGCCCCAGCATTTT. It is translated as CASSGGQGQPQHF. The variable domain in full, completed from reference TRBV19 and TRBJ1-5, reads DGGITQSPKYLFRKEGQNVTLSCEQNLNHDAMYWYRQDPGQGLRLIYYSQIVNDFQKGDIAEGYSVSREKKESFPLTVTSAQKNPTAFYLCASSGGQGQPQHFGDGTRLSIL.

In this sample, this clonotype turned up many times. The chain has TRBV5-1 and TRBJ2-2; no reliable D call. There are 15 residues in the CDR3. CDR1 SGHRS and CDR2 YFSETQ come from the germline V gene. V shed 0 bases and J shed 5 bases, with 11 bases lying between them. The DNA of the CDR3 is TGCGCCAGCAGCTTGGTACAGCCCCCAACCGGGGAGCTGTTTTTT. Amino acid sequence: CASSLVQPPTGELFF.

This clonotype was observed once. Since a much larger clone is just one base distant, this may be a read error. The chain recombines TRBV6-2 or TRBV6-3 with TRBJ2-7; 9 bases align to TRBD2. The J segment lost 1 base and the V segment lost 8 bases, leaving 12 bases of the junction unmatched. This CDR3 has 16 residues. Germline CDR1 MNHEY, CDR2 SVGEGT. CDR3 residues: CASGQNKRGASYEQYF. For the CDR3, the DNA is TGTGCCAGCGGTCAAAATAAGCGGGGGGCTTCCTACGAGCAGTACTTC.

In regard to this clonotype: Given a much more abundant clone one base away, this may be a read error. The chain uses TRBV7-2 and TRBJ2-7; TRBD1 matches 7 bases. The CDR3 is 14 amino acids. CDR1 and CDR2 from the germline V gene are SGHTA and FQGNSA. The CDR3: CASSLDRGNYERYF. The CDR3 nucleotides are TGTGCCAGCAGCTTAGACAGGGGAAACTACGAGCGGTACTTC.

This clonotype was observed at least ten times. This chain joins TRBV29-1 and TRBJ2-2; D is undetermined. V dropped 4 bases and J dropped 1 base, with 10 bases sitting between them. Germline loops: CDR1 SQVTM, CDR2 ANQGSEA. CDR3 length equals 14 residues. The DNA for the CDR3 is TGCAGCGTTGCAGGCAGTTTGAACACCGGGGAGCTGTTTTTT. Protein sequence: CSVAGSLNTGELFF.

This clonotype was observed at least ten times. The chain joins TRBV11-2 to TRBJ2-1; the match to TRBD2 covers 10 bases. The germline gives CDR1 SGHAT, CDR2 FQNNGV. This CDR3 contains 18 residues. The V gene end was trimmed by 3 bases and the J gene end by 1 base; junction bases not matched to a gene: 9. The CDR3 sequence is CASSFRRTSGLSYNEQFF. CDR3 coding DNA: TGTGCCAGCAGCTTTAGGCGGACTAGCGGACTATCCTACAATGAGCAGTTCTTC.